Listed here are 18 T cell receptor beta chains from one sample, sequenced in a study of cytomegalovirus exposure and HLA in healthy donors. PCR used 60 Vbeta primers and 13 Jbeta primers. Measured with immunoSEQ multiplex PCR; TCRdb has only the in-frame clones, and not every one. The sample shows about 190,000 clones, about 82% of them seen only once. Sequences were obtained from PBMCs. The receptors were sampled from a male donor in good health and CMV-seronegative.

The rearrangement links TRBV5-1 to TRBJ1-2, with a possible D match to TRBD1 (5 bases). With 3 bases removed from V and 2 bases from J, the gap between germline ends came to 11 bases. This CDR3 contains 14 residues. Germline-derived CDR1 and CDR2 are SGHRS and YFSETQ. CDR3 residues: CASSSLDRNYGYTF. The CDR3 DNA sequence: TGCGCCAGCAGCTCCCTTGACAGAAACTATGGCTACACCTTC.

This clone occurred a few times. DNA for the CDR3: TGTGCCAGCACCTTCGACAGATTTAATGAAAAACTGTTTTTT. It codes for CASTFDRFNEKLFF. This rearrangement joins TRBV7-9 to TRBJ1-4, with a weak D call TRBD1 (5 bases). Germline CDR1 and CDR2: SEHNR and FQNEAQ (reference sequence). Trimming removed 7 bases at V and 4 bases at J, with 13 bases between. The CDR3 extends over 14 amino acids.

V usage is TRBV6-6 and J usage is TRBJ1-2; 10 bases align to TRBD1. V gave up 4 bases and J gave up 7 bases; unmatched junction bases: 6. This CDR3 spans 14 amino acids. The germline V gene has CDR1 MNHNY and CDR2 SVGAGI (reference sequence). DNA of the CDR3: TGTGCCAGCAGTTCCGACAGGGGGCATTCTGGCTACACCTTC. This encodes CASSSDRGHSGYTF.

The chain is built from TRBV4-1 and TRBJ1-5, with 9 bases identical to TRBD1. Trimming at V came to 4 bases and at J to 6 bases, leaving 7 bases not matched to a gene. Germline assignment: CDR1 MGHRA and CDR2 YSYEKL. This CDR3 spans 15 amino acids. The chain's CDR3 is CASSRGTGNGQPQHF. The CDR3 DNA reads as TGCGCCAGCAGCCGCGGGACAGGGAATGGTCAGCCCCAGCATTTT.

J is TRBJ1-4 and V is TRBV5-1; 7 nucleotides line up with TRBD1. Germline trimming cut 4 bases from V and 4 bases from J; bases unmatched to any gene: 4. CDR1 and CDR2 (germline): SGHRS, YFSETQ. This CDR3 contains 14 residues. The CDR3, as DNA: TGCGCCAGCAGCGCGGGACAGAATAATGAAAAACTGTTTTTT. Translation: CASSAGQNNEKLFF.

This clone was seen once. CDR3: CASSADRGYYEQYF. CDR3 DNA sequence: TGTGCCAGCAGTGCCGACAGGGGTTACTACGAGCAGTACTTC. This chain joins TRBV2 and TRBJ2-7; 8 bases are shared with TRBD1. J gave up 3 bases and V 4 bases, and 5 bases lay outside the gene matches. In germline, CDR1 is SNHLY, CDR2 FYNNEI. This CDR3 region has 14 residues.

The chain carries TRBV15 and TRBJ1-4; 9 positions match TRBD1. The CDR3 consists of 17 residues. The trim removed 3 bases at V and 7 bases at J, leaving 12 bases unmatched. Germline loops: CDR1 LNHNV, CDR2 YYDKDF (reference sequence). The CDR3 is CATSRGTGLRGGEKLFF. CDR3 nucleotide sequence: TGTGCCACCAGCAGGGGGACAGGGTTAAGGGGGGGTGAAAAACTGTTTTTT.

V and J are TRBV28 and TRBJ2-7; TRBD2 might be the D (5 bases). The V gene lost 2 bases and the J gene lost 1 base, with 15 bases spanning the gap. Looked up from germline, CDR1 is MDHEN and CDR2 is SYDVKM. The CDR3 is 16 amino acids. CDR3 DNA: TGTGCCAGCAGTTTAACGCGGGCTCCGAATTCCTACGAGCAGTACTTC. It codes for CASSLTRAPNSYEQYF.

This chain connects TRBV2 to TRBJ1-4; D is uncertain. There are 14 residues in the CDR3. The V end was cut by 4 bases, the J end by 7 bases, with 13 bases between. Germline V lookup: CDR1 SNHLY, CDR2 FYNNEI. CDR3 amino acids: CASSGAQSVEKLFF. In DNA, the CDR3 is TGTGCCAGCAGTGGGGCGCAATCCGTTGAAAAACTGTTTTTT.

V is TRBV29-1 and J is TRBJ1-5, with D unclear. The CDR3 is 13 amino acids. CDR1 and CDR2 from the germline V gene are SQVTM and ANQGSEA. Trimming removed 2 bases at V and 7 bases at J, with 12 bases between. This CDR3 is CSVESPGGQPQHF. CDR3 nucleotides: TGCAGCGTTGAATCCCCGGGAGGCCAGCCCCAGCATTTT.

The chain couples TRBV28 to TRBJ2-1; 9 positions agree with TRBD2. CDR3 length: 15 amino acids. The germline gives CDR1 MDHEN, CDR2 SYDVKM. The ends lost 6 bases at V and 4 bases at J; junction bases unmatched: 7. The CDR3 nucleotides are TGTGCCAGCAGATGGAGCGGGGGGCCATACAATGAGCAGTTCTTC. Protein sequence: CASRWSGGPYNEQFF.

The chain couples TRBV5-1 to TRBJ2-3; perhaps TRBD2 as D (7 bases). Per the germline V gene, CDR1 is SGHRS and CDR2 is YFSETQ. V lost 6 bases to trimming and J lost 0 bases, with 20 bases between them. The CDR3 runs to 17 residues. CDR3 sequence reads: CASTPLGGGSSTDTQYF. CDR3 DNA: TGCGCCAGCACTCCCCTTGGGGGCGGGAGTAGCACAGATACGCAGTATTTT.

This clone was recorded only once. The V call is TRBV29-1, the J call TRBJ2-5, with D hard to call. The end of the DNA is better explained by TRBJ2-7, so the J call may be wrong. Germline V gives CDR1 SQVTM, CDR2 ANQGSEA. The CDR3 consists of 13 residues. In nucleotides, the CDR3 is TGCAGCGTTGGAAACAGAGCCTCCTACGAGCAGTACTTC. It codes for CSVGNRASYEQYF.

The chain employs TRBV18 and TRBJ2-7, with TRBD1 matching over 7 bases. V was pared by 3 bases and J by 5 bases, with 10 bases of the junction left unmatched. Germline V gene lookup returns CDR1 KGHSH and CDR2 LQKENI. The CDR3 runs 15 residues. Here the CDR3 DNA reads TGTGCCAGCTCACCCAACCGGGACAGTTTTCACGAGCAGTACTTC. Protein sequence: CASSPNRDSFHEQYF.

The V call is TRBV2, the J call TRBJ2-5; D not certain. The DNA matches TRBJ2-7 better at its end, which makes the J call doubtful. The CDR3 covers 13 residues. Germline V gives CDR1 SNHLY, CDR2 FYNNEI. The CDR3 coding sequence is TGTGCCAGCAGTGTCCAGGTGAGCTACGAGCAGTACTTC. Protein: CASSVQVSYEQYF.

This rearrangement joins TRBV6-5 to TRBJ1-2; TRBD1 matches 9 bases. The CDR3 length is 14 residues. V trimming: 6 bases; J trimming: 5 bases; junction bases outside the gene matches: 7. Germline loops: CDR1 MNHEY, CDR2 SVGAGI. CDR3 in amino acids: CASSPGTGKYGYTF. The CDR3 bases are TGTGCCAGCAGCCCCGGGACAGGGAAATATGGCTACACCTTC.

The genes are TRBV5-4 and TRBJ1-2, with 7 bases that match TRBD1. The germline V gene encodes CDR1 SGHNT and CDR2 YYREEE (reference sequence). V was pared by 2 bases and J by 8 bases, with 12 bases of the junction left unmatched. The CDR3 extends over 15 amino acids. The CDR3 sequence is CASSFGQDSGYGYTF. In DNA, the CDR3 is TGTGCCAGCAGCTTCGGACAGGATAGTGGGTACGGCTACACCTTC.

This clone has a single count. The CDR3 spells CSVDGLAGVPYEQYF. CDR3 coding DNA: TGCAGCGTTGACGGACTAGCGGGAGTACCCTACGAGCAGTACTTC. The chain links TRBV29-1 to TRBJ2-7, with 13 nucleotides matching TRBD2. After removal of 3 bases from V and 2 bases from J, the junction contained 4 bases not matched to a gene. Per the germline V gene, CDR1 is SQVTM and CDR2 is ANQGSEA. The CDR3 covers 15 residues.